These T cell receptor beta chains were read from a single sample in a study of breast tumors, draining lymph nodes, adjacent tissues. TCRdb reprocessed the multiplex PCR reads with MiXCR, giving one entry per CDR3 protein. The sample lists fewer than 200,000 distinct CDR3 sequences, around a third occurring once. The sample comprised axillary lymph node tissue. All receptors derive from a female donor with breast cancer. Some clones in this sample may be carry-over from other donors' samples. CDR3s include the opening cysteine and the closing phenylalanine or tryptophan. Fields, in order: CDR3 DNA, CDR3 protein, J gene, clone size, D gene, V gene. The D gene is left open where the match is weak. Clone size is given for some rows only: seen once, a few or many times, or a class if the clone is expanded.

CDR3nt: TGCAGTGCTAGATTAGCAGGTGGGCAGGGGTACGAGCAGTACTTC; CDR3aa: CSARLAGGQGYEQYF; j_gene: TRBJ2-7; abundance: many; d_gene: NA; v_gene: TRBV20-1
CDR3nt: TGTGCCAGCAGCTTAGAAGGGACCTTGGGGGAGACCCAGTACTTC; CDR3aa: CASSLEGTLGETQYF; j_gene: TRBJ2-5; abundance: many; d_gene: NA; v_gene: TRBV7-2
CDR3nt: TGCAGTGCTAGAGATCGAGGACGATCAAATTCACCCCTCCACTTT; CDR3aa: CSARDRGRSNSPLHF; j_gene: TRBJ1-6; abundance: NA; d_gene: NA; v_gene: TRBV20-1
CDR3nt: TGCGCCAGCAGCCAAGAGGACAGCTCCTACGAGCAGTACTTC; CDR3aa: CASSQEDSSYEQYF; j_gene: TRBJ2-7; abundance: many; d_gene: NA; v_gene: TRBV4-1
CDR3nt: TGCGCCAGCAGTCCAGGGGACTCTGGAAACACCATATATTTT; CDR3aa: CASSPGDSGNTIYF; j_gene: TRBJ1-3; abundance: many; d_gene: NA; v_gene: TRBV5-1
CDR3nt: TGTGCCAGCAGCCCCGGACAGGGCCCGATTAAGGTAGAGGGCTACACCTTC; CDR3aa: CASSPGQGPIKVEGYTF; j_gene: TRBJ1-2; abundance: many; d_gene: TRBD1; v_gene: TRBV7-9
CDR3nt: TGCAGTGCTAGAGGTCTTGGGGGAAATAATTCACCCCTCCACTTT; CDR3aa: CSARGLGGNNSPLHF; j_gene: TRBJ1-6; abundance: NA; d_gene: NA; v_gene: TRBV20-1
CDR3nt: TGTGCCAGCAGCTTTCTTCGACAGGGTGCAACCCTCCACTTT; CDR3aa: CASSFLRQGATLHF; j_gene: TRBJ1-6; abundance: NA; d_gene: TRBD1; v_gene: TRBV11-1
CDR3nt: TGTGCCAGCTCACCACGAGACAGCAATAATTCACCCCTCCACTTT; CDR3aa: CASSPRDSNNSPLHF; j_gene: TRBJ1-6; abundance: many; d_gene: NA; v_gene: TRBV18
CDR3nt: TGTGCCAGCACCGCACAGGGGCCGTGGACTGAAGCTTTCTTT; CDR3aa: CASTAQGPWTEAFF; j_gene: TRBJ1-1; abundance: few; d_gene: TRBD1; v_gene: TRBV12-5
CDR3nt: TGTGCCTGGAGCCACGGGCCTACAGGCGGGGAGCTGTTTTTT; CDR3aa: CAWSHGPTGGELFF; j_gene: TRBJ2-2; abundance: many; d_gene: NA; v_gene: TRBV30
CDR3nt: TGTGCCAGCAGTCGGGCGGCTCAACGACTAGCGGGCCCCTCCTACGAGCAGTACTTC; CDR3aa: CASSRAAQRLAGPSYEQYF; j_gene: TRBJ2-7; abundance: NA; d_gene: TRBD2; v_gene: TRBV6-1
CDR3nt: TGTGCCAGCAGCATACTGGACAGGGGAAATCGGGGCTACCCCTTC; CDR3aa: CASSILDRGNRGYPF; j_gene: TRBJ1-2; abundance: NA; d_gene: TRBD1; v_gene: TRBV7-9
CDR3nt: TGTGCCAGCAGCCTACGGACAGGGGGTATCAATGAGCAGTTCTTC; CDR3aa: CASSLRTGGINEQFF; j_gene: TRBJ2-1; abundance: many; d_gene: TRBD1; v_gene: TRBV7-9
CDR3nt: TGTGCCAGCAGCTTTTCGGTTATAAGCTACGAGCAGTACTTC; CDR3aa: CASSFSVISYEQYF; j_gene: TRBJ2-7; abundance: many; d_gene: NA; v_gene: TRBV11-3
CDR3nt: TGTGCCAGCAGCTCACTCCGGAGCAGGCCCAACACTGAAGCTTTCTTT; CDR3aa: CASSSLRSRPNTEAFF; j_gene: TRBJ1-1; abundance: NA; d_gene: NA; v_gene: TRBV7-9
CDR3nt: TGTGCTAGCAGCTTAACCCAGGGTTCTGGAAACACCATATATTTT; CDR3aa: CASSLTQGSGNTIYF; j_gene: TRBJ1-3; abundance: many; d_gene: NA; v_gene: TRBV7-7
CDR3nt: TGTGCCAGTTCCGGGGGGGCGGGACTACGGTTGAAGACCCAGTACTTC; CDR3aa: CASSGGAGLRLKTQYF; j_gene: TRBJ2-5; abundance: NA; d_gene: TRBD2; v_gene: TRBV5-8
CDR3nt: TGTGCCAGCAGGCCATTACGCGGGGGGGCAAAAGAGACCCAGTACTTC; CDR3aa: CASRPLRGGAKETQYF; j_gene: TRBJ2-5; abundance: once; d_gene: TRBD2; v_gene: TRBV6-5
CDR3nt: TGTGCTAGCAGTGAACTAGCGGGGGGGCAGAATGAGCAGTCCTTC; CDR3aa: CASSELAGGQNEQSF; j_gene: TRBJ2-1; abundance: NA; d_gene: TRBD2; v_gene: TRBV2
CDR3nt: TGTGCCAGCACCACCGGGGGTGGACAGCCCCAGCATTTT; CDR3aa: CASTTGGGQPQHF; j_gene: TRBJ1-5; abundance: many; d_gene: NA; v_gene: TRBV6-6
CDR3nt: TGTGCCAGTAGTAAGGGTAGCGGGGCGTTAGAAGAGACCCAGTACTTC; CDR3aa: CASSKGSGALEETQYF; j_gene: TRBJ2-5; abundance: many; d_gene: TRBD2; v_gene: TRBV19
CDR3nt: TGTGCCAGTAGTCCGCTTACAGGGTTTGAAAAACTGTTTTTT; CDR3aa: CASSPLTGFEKLFF; j_gene: TRBJ1-4; abundance: NA; d_gene: NA; v_gene: TRBV19
CDR3nt: TGTGCCAGTAGCCTCCAGCCGGGACAGGGTGGAGAGACCCACTACTTC; CDR3aa: CASSLQPGQGGETHYF; j_gene: TRBJ2-5; abundance: NA; d_gene: TRBD1; v_gene: TRBV7-2
CDR3nt: TGTGCCTGGATCAGGGGGGTCAACCACTACGAGCAGTACTTC; CDR3aa: CAWIRGVNHYEQYF; j_gene: TRBJ2-7; abundance: many; d_gene: NA; v_gene: TRBV30
CDR3nt: TGTGCCAACAGTGACGTGGGGCCCCCCTATAATTCACCCCTCCACTTT; CDR3aa: CANSDVGPPYNSPLHF; j_gene: TRBJ1-6; abundance: NA; d_gene: NA; v_gene: TRBV2
CDR3nt: TGTGCCACCCGAGCGGCCCCCGGGGAGCTGTTTTTT; CDR3aa: CATRAAPGELFF; j_gene: TRBJ2-2; abundance: NA; d_gene: NA; v_gene: TRBV24-1
CDR3nt: TGTGCCAGCAGCCTCCGGACTAGCGCCTTCGGGGAGCTGTTTTTT; CDR3aa: CASSLRTSAFGELFF; j_gene: TRBJ2-2; abundance: NA; d_gene: TRBD2; v_gene: TRBV11-3
CDR3nt: TGTGCCAGCAGTTTTTTCGGGACAGGGGGCGAGTCGAGCTACACCTTC; CDR3aa: CASSFFGTGGESSYTF; j_gene: TRBJ1-2; abundance: few; d_gene: TRBD1; v_gene: TRBV27
CDR3nt: TGTGCCAGCTCACCACAAAAAGGGCGCGAGCAGTACTTC; CDR3aa: CASSPQKGREQYF; j_gene: TRBJ2-7; abundance: NA; d_gene: NA; v_gene: TRBV18
CDR3nt: TGTGCCAGTTCCGACAGGGGGCCTTACAATGAGCAGTTCTTC; CDR3aa: CASSDRGPYNEQFF; j_gene: TRBJ2-1; abundance: many; d_gene: TRBD1; v_gene: TRBV19
CDR3nt: TGTGCCAGCAGCGGGGGGGGGGACAGAGCCTACGAGCAGTACTTC; CDR3aa: CASSGGGDRAYEQYF; j_gene: TRBJ2-7; abundance: few; d_gene: NA; v_gene: TRBV9
CDR3nt: TGTGCCAGCAGTGAAGCCCTTAACGAGCAGTACTTC; CDR3aa: CASSEALNEQYF; j_gene: TRBJ2-7; abundance: many; d_gene: NA; v_gene: TRBV6-1
CDR3nt: TGTGCCAGCAGCCAAGATTGGCCAGGGGGTAACCGAGTTGTGGCCAAAAACATTCAGTACTTC; CDR3aa: CASSQDWPGGNRVVAKNIQYF; j_gene: TRBJ2-4; abundance: NA; d_gene: TRBD1; v_gene: TRBV4-2
CDR3nt: TGTGCCAGCACCCTAGCTCGGGACAGCCGAGACTCTGGGGCCAACGTCCTGACTTTC; CDR3aa: CASTLARDSRDSGANVLTF; j_gene: TRBJ2-6; abundance: many; d_gene: TRBD1; v_gene: TRBV7-6
CDR3nt: TGCGCCAGCAGCTCACCCACCGGAGGCTCTGGGGCCAACGTCCTGGCTTTC; CDR3aa: CASSSPTGGSGANVLAF; j_gene: TRBJ2-6; abundance: NA; d_gene: NA; v_gene: TRBV7-8
CDR3nt: TGTGCCAGCAGCCTGGGGGTAGCGGGGTACGAGCAGTACTTC; CDR3aa: CASSLGVAGYEQYF; j_gene: TRBJ2-7; abundance: many; d_gene: TRBD2; v_gene: TRBV5-6
CDR3nt: TGTGCCAGCAGTGAGTACGGGGTTGGGACTGAAGCTTTCTTT; CDR3aa: CASSEYGVGTEAFF; j_gene: TRBJ1-1; abundance: NA; d_gene: NA; v_gene: TRBV2
CDR3nt: TGTGCCAGTAGTGTAGGAATCTATGAGCAGTTCTTC; CDR3aa: CASSVGIYEQFF; j_gene: TRBJ2-1; abundance: many; d_gene: NA; v_gene: TRBV19
CDR3nt: TGTGCCAGCAGCCCCACTGGACTGATCCCCTTGTATGGCTACACCTTC; CDR3aa: CASSPTGLIPLYGYTF; j_gene: TRBJ1-2; abundance: NA; d_gene: NA; v_gene: TRBV7-3
CDR3nt: TGCGCCAGCAGCCCCCACCACCGGGACAGGGGAACAGATACGCAGTATTTT; CDR3aa: CASSPHHRDRGTDTQYF; j_gene: TRBJ2-3; abundance: NA; d_gene: TRBD1; v_gene: TRBV4-1
CDR3nt: TGTGCCAGCAGTTTGAGGAGGGCCGGGAGCTCCTATAATTCACCCCTCCACTTT; CDR3aa: CASSLRRAGSSYNSPLHF; j_gene: TRBJ1-6; abundance: many; d_gene: NA; v_gene: TRBV12-3/TRBV12-4
CDR3nt: TGTGCCATCAGTGGACGACAGAGGATTGGAACCTACGAGCAGTACTTC; CDR3aa: CAISGRQRIGTYEQYF; j_gene: TRBJ2-7; abundance: many; d_gene: NA; v_gene: TRBV10-3
CDR3nt: TGTGCCAGCTCGGCGGGGGTCAATGAAAAACTGTTTTTT; CDR3aa: CASSAGVNEKLFF; j_gene: TRBJ1-4; abundance: many; d_gene: NA; v_gene: TRBV18